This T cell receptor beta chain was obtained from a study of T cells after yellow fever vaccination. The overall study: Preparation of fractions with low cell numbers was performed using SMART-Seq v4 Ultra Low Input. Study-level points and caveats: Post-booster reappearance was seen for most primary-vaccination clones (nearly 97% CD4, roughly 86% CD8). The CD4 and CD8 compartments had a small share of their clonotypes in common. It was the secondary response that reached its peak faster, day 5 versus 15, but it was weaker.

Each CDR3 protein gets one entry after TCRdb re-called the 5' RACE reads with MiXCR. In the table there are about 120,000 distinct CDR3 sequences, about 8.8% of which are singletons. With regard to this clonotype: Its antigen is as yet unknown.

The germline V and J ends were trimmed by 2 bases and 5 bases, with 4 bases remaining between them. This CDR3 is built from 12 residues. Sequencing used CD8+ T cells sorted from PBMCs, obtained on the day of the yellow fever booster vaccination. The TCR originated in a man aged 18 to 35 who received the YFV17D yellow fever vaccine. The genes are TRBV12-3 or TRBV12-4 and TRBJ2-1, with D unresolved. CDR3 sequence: CASSLPHNEQFF. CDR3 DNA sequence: TGTGCCAGCAGTTTACCGCACAATGAGCAGTTCTTC.